This T cell receptor beta chain was profiled in a study of CD8+ T cells in alopecia areata. Study details: Treated patients took oral tofacitinib at 5 to 10 mg twice daily. General study findings and limits: In scalp and blood during tofacitinib, many expanded lesional clones persisted.

CDR3 length: 15 residues. The germline gives CDR1 SEHNR, CDR2 FQNEAQ (reference sequence). Trimming removed 5 bases from V and 5 bases from J, with 17 bases in between. This sample's treatment: oral pan-JAK inhibitor, 5-10 mg twice daily. TCR sequencing used cDNA made by reverse transcription of extracted RNA. This table comes from immunoSEQ multiplex PCR, and its TCRdb copy is limited to in-frame clones, with some not included. This table has about 140,000 clones, about 88% appearing once. About this clone: What it binds is unknown.

This TCR derives from a human donor with alopecia areata. V gene TRBV7-9 combines with J gene TRBJ2-3; D possibly corresponds to TRBD2 (6 bases). The source material was CD8+ T cells sorted from blood, sampled at week 4, from a patient treated with tofacitinib. This CDR3 reads CASSHRSGGRDTQYF. In DNA, the CDR3 is TGTGCCAGCAGCCACAGAAGCGGAGGGAGAGATACGCAGTATTTT.